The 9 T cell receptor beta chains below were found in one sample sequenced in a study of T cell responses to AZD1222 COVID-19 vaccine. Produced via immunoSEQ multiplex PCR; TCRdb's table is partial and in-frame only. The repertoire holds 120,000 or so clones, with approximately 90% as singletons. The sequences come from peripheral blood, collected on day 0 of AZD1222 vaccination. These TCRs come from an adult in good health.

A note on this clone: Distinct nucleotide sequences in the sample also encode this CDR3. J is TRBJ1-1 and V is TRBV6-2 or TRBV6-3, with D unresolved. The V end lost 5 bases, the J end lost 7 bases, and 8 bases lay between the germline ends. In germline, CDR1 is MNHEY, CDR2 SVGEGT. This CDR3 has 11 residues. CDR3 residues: CASSPGLEAFF. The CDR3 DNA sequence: TGTGCCAGCAGTCCCGGACTTGAAGCTTTCTTT.

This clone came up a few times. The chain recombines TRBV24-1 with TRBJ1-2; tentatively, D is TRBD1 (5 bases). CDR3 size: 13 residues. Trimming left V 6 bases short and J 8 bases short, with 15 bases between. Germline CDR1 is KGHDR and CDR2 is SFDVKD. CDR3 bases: TGTGCCACCAGTCGGGGCCAAGTGGAAGGCTACACCTTC. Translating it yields CATSRGQVEGYTF.

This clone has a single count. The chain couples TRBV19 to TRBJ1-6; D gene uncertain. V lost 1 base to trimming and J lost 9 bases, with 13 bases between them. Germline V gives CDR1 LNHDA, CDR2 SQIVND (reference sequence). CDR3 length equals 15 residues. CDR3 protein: CASSIVGASRSPLHF. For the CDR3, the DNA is TGTGCCAGTAGTATAGTTGGAGCATCACGTTCACCCCTCCACTTT.

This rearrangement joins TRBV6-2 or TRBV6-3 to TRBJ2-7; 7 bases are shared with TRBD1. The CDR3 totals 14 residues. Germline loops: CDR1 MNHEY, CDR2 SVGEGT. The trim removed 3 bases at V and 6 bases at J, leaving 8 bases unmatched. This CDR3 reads CASSYFAQGFEQYF. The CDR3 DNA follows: TGTGCCAGCAGTTATTTCGCACAGGGGTTCGAGCAGTACTTC.

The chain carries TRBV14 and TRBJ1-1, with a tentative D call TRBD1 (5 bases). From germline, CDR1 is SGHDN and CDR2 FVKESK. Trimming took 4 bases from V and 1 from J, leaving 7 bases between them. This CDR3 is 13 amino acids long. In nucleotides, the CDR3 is TGTGCCAGCAGCCTCGACAGGAACACTGAAGCTTTCTTT. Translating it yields CASSLDRNTEAFF.

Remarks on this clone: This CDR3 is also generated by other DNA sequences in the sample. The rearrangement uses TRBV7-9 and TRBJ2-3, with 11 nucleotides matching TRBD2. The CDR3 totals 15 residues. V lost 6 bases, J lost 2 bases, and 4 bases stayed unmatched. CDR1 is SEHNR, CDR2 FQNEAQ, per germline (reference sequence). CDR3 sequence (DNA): TGTGCCAGCAGTTCGACTAGCGGGGCCACAGATACGCAGTATTTT. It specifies CASSSTSGATDTQYF.

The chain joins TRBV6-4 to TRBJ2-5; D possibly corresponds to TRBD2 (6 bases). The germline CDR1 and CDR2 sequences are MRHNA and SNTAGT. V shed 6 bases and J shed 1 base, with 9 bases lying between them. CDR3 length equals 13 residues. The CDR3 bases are TGTGCCAGCAGCCGGGAGATCCAAGAGACCCAGTACTTC. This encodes CASSREIQETQYF.

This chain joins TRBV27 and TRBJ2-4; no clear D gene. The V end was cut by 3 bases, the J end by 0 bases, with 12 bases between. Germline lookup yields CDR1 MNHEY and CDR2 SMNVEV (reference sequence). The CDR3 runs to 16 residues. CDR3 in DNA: TGTGCCAGCAGTTTTTCCCCATCTACAGCCAAAAACATTCAGTACTTC. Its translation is CASSFSPSTAKNIQYF.

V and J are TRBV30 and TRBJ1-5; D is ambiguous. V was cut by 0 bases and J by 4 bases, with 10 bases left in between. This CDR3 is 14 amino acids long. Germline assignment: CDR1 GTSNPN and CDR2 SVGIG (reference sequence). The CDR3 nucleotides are TGTGCCTGGAGTGTACTGGGGAGGAATCAGCCCCAGCATTTT. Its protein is CAWSVLGRNQPQHF.